The present entry profiles one T cell receptor beta chain with its context. These data are taken from a study of shared clonotypes between healthy human individuals. Germline V gene sequence: CDR1 KGHSH, CDR2 LQKENI. V lost 3 bases to trimming and J lost 10 bases, with 22 bases between them. CDR3 size: 17 residues. Some clones are missing from TCRdb's copy, which holds only in-frame ones; the method was immunoSEQ multiplex PCR. Here the sample spans 950,000 to 1,100,000 clones, under 80% being singletons. V gene TRBV18 combines with J gene TRBJ1-6; D possibly corresponds to TRBD1 (5 bases). The sequencing input was memory CD4+ T cells sorted from blood. Noted subset: CD45RA-negative fraction. The TCR originated in a man between 18 and 29 years old in good health. The CDR3 region is CASSPRPLGVEVSPLHF. CDR3 DNA sequence: TGTGCCAGCTCACCGAGACCACTGGGGGTAGAGGTCTCACCCCTCCACTTT.